Detailed here is one TCR beta chain. This may be a read error: a much more frequent sequence differs by one nucleotide. V shed 3 bases, J shed 3 bases, and the junction held 0 bases outside the gene matches. Germline CDR1 and CDR2: SGHRS and YFSETQ. The CDR3 is made up of 12 amino acids. TCRdb's table, derived via immunoSEQ multiplex PCR, lists solely in-frame clones and lacks some. The sample lists 2 million to 2.5 million clones, 90% to 97% seen once, with around 0.13% in the top ten. This entry is derived from a study of shared clonotypes between healthy human individuals. Material for sequencing was naive CD4+ T cells sorted from blood. The subset here: CD45RA+ positively selected. The clonotype comes from a young man in good health. The rearrangement joins TRBV5-1 to TRBJ2-7; 7 nucleotides match TRBD2. CDR3: CASSWEGYEQYF. In DNA form, the CDR3 reads TGCGCCAGCAGCTGGGAGGGCTACGAGCAGTACTTC. The complete variable domain, with remaining parts taken from reference TRBV5-1 and TRBJ2-7, reads KAGVTQTPRYLIKTRGQQVTLSCSPISGHRSVSWYQQTPGQGLQFLFEYFSETQRNKGNFPGRFSGRQFSNSRSEMNVSTLELGDSALYLCASSWEGYEQYFGPGTRLTVT.